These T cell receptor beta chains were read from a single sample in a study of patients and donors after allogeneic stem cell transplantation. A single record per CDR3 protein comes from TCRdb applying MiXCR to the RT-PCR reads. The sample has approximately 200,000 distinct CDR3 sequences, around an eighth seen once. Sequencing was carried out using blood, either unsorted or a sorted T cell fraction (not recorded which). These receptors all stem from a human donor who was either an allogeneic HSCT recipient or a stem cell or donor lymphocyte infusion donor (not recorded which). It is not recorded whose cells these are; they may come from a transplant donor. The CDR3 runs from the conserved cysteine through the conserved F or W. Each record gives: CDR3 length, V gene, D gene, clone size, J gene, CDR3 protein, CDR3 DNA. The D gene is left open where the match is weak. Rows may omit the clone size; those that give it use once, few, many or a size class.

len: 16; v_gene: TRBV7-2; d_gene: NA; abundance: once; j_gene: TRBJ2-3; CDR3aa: CASSPLGGTSTDTQYF; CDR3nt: TGTGCCAGCAGCCCGTTGGGTGGGACCAGCACAGATACGCAGTATTTT
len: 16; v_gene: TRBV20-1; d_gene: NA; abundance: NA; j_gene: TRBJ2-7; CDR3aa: CSARDSYPDLSYEQYF; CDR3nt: TGCAGTGCTAGAGATTCCTACCCGGACCTGTCCTACGAGCAGTACTTC
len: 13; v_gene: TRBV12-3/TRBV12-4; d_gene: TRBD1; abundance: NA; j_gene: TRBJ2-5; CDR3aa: CASRGQFQETQYF; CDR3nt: TGTGCCAGCAGGGGACAGTTCCAAGAGACCCAGTACTTC
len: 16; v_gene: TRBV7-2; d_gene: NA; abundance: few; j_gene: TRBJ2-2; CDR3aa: CASSLASWGLSGELFF; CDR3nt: TGTGCCAGCAGCTTAGCTAGCTGGGGGCTAAGCGGGGAGCTGTTTTTT
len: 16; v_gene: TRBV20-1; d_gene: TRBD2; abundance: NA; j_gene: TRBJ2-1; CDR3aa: CSARDVAGQTYNEQFF; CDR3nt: TGCAGTGCTAGAGACGTAGCGGGACAAACATACAATGAGCAGTTCTTC
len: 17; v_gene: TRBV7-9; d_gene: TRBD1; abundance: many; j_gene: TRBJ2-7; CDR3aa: CASSLGAGQGDSYEQYF; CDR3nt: TGTGCCAGCAGCTTAGGGGCGGGACAGGGGGACTCCTACGAGCAGTACTTC
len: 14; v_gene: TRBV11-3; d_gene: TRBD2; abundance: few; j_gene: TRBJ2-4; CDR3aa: CASSPSLVSGTQYF; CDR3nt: TGTGCCAGCAGCCCATCCTTAGTTAGCGGGACTCAGTACTTC
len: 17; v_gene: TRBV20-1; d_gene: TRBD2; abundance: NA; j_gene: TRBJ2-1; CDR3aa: CSARGFSGGATYNEQFF; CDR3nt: TGCAGTGCCAGAGGGTTTAGCGGGGGGGCCACCTACAATGAGCAGTTCTTC
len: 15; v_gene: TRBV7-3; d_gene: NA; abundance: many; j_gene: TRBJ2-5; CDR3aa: CASSLTGGPSETQYF; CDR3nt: TGTGCCAGCAGCTTAACTGGAGGGCCTTCAGAGACCCAGTACTTC
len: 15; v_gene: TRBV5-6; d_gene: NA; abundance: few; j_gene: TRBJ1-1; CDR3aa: CASSLVQGEGTEAFF; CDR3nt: TGTGCCAGCAGCTTGGTTCAGGGTGAAGGGACTGAAGCTTTCTTT
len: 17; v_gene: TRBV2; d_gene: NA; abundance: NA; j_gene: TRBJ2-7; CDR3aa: CASIGEDKGLRTYEQYF; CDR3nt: TGTGCCAGCATTGGGGAGGACAAGGGTTTACGAACCTACGAGCAGTACTTC
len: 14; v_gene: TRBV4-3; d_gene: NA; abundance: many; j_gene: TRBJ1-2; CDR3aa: CASSQDLEGWGYTF; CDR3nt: TGCGCCAGCAGCCAAGATTTGGAGGGCTGGGGCTACACCTTC
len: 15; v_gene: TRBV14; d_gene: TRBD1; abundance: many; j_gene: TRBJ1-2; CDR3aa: CASSPRRGFGYGYTF; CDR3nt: TGTGCCAGCAGCCCACGCAGGGGGTTTGGCTATGGCTACACCTTC
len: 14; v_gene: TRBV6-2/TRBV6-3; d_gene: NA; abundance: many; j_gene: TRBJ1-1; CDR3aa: CASSLVGVNTEAFF; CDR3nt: TGTGCCAGCAGTCTTGTGGGGGTGAACACTGAAGCTTTCTTT
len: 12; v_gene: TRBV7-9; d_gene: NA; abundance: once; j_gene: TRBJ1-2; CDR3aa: CASSLKGRGYTF; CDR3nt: TGTGCCAGCAGCTTAAAGGGGAGAGGCTACACCTTC
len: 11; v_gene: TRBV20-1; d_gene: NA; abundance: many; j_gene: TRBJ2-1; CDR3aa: CSANTGNEQFF; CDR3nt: TGCAGTGCAAACACAGGGAATGAGCAGTTCTTC
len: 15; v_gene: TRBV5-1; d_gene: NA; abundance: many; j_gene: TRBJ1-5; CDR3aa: CASSLGQAQDQPQHF; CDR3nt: TGCGCCAGCAGCTTGGGACAGGCTCAGGATCAGCCCCAGCATTTT
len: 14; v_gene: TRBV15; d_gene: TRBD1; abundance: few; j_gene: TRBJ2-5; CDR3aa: CATSRAGGRETQYF; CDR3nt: TGTGCCACCAGCAGAGCAGGGGGCCGGGAGACCCAGTACTTC
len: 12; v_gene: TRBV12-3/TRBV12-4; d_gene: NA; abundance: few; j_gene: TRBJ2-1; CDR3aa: CASSLRWDEQFF; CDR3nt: TGTGCCAGCAGTTTACGCTGGGATGAGCAGTTCTTC
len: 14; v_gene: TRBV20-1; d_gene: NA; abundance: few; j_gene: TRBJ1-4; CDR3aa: CSASPGGEREKLFF; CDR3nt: TGCAGTGCTTCCCCGGGGGGGGAGAGAGAAAAACTGTTTTTT
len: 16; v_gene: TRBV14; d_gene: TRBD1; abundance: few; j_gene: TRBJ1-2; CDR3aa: CASSPLGTGGADGYTF; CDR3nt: TGTGCCAGCAGCCCTTTGGGGACAGGGGGCGCGGATGGCTACACCTTC